This T cell receptor beta chain was sequenced for a study of cytomegalovirus exposure and HLA in healthy donors. As for the study in general: The early release's HLA-typed donors yielded roughly 85 million unique TCRs.

The PCR had 60 Vbeta and 13 Jbeta primers. This table comes from immunoSEQ multiplex PCR, and its TCRdb copy is limited to in-frame clones, with some not included. The sample holds about 200,000 clones, about 82% seen once. Overall study results and limits: Previously analyzed data showed that most TCR beta V segments were productive at a frequency of about 87% or about 30%.

Worth noting for this clone: Its antigen is as yet unknown.

J gave up 3 bases and V 2 bases, and 9 bases lay outside the gene matches. Germline values: CDR1 SGHAT, CDR2 FQNNGV. The CDR3 consists of 16 residues. Sequencing used PBMCs. J is TRBJ2-7 and V is TRBV11-2; 8 bases agree with TRBD1. This TCR derives from a woman between 50 and 59 years old in good health and CMV-seronegative. Here the CDR3 reads CASSLPGQGNYYEQYF. The CDR3 DNA reads as TGTGCCAGCAGCTTACCTGGACAGGGAAATTACTACGAGCAGTACTTC.